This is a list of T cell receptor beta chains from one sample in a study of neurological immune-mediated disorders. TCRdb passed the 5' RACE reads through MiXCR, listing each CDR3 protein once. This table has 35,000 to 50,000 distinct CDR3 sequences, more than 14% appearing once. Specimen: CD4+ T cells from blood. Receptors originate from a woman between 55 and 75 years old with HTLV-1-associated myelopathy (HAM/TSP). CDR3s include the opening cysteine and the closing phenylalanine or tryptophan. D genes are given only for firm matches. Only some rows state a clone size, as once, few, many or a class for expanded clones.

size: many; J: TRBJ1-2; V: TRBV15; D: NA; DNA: TGTGCCACCAGCAGAGCTGGGGATAACTATGGCTACACCTTC; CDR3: CATSRAGDNYGYTF
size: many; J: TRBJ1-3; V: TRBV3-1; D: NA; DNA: TGTGCCAGCAGCCGTCCCGCAGGCTTTGGAAACACCATATATTTT; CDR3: CASSRPAGFGNTIYF
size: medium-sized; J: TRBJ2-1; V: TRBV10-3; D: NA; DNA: TGTGCCATCAGTGCCCAGCCTGGATACAATGAGCAGTTCTTC; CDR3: CAISAQPGYNEQFF
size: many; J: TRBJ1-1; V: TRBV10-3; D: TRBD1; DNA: TGTGCCATCAGGCGGACAGGGGAGACTGAAGCTTTCTTT; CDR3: CAIRRTGETEAFF
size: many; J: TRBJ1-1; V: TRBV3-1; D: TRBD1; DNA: TGTGCCAGCAGCCAAGGACAGGGGAACACTGAAGCTTTCTTT; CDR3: CASSQGQGNTEAFF
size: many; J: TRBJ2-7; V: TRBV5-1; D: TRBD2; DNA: TGCGCCAGCAGCTTGCTGGCTAGCGGGGCGAACTACGAGCAGTACTTC; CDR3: CASSLLASGANYEQYF
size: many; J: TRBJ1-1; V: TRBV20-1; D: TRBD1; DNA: TGCAGTGCCATCTCGCCGGGACAGGGGATCGCTGAAGCTTTCTTT; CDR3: CSAISPGQGIAEAFF
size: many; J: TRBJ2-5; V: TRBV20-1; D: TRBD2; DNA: TGCAGTGCGGGACGGACTAGTCAAGAGACCCAGTACTTC; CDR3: CSAGRTSQETQYF
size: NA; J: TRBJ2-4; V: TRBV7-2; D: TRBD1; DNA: TGTGCCAGCAGCTTAGAGGGGGCCGGGAACATTCAGTACTTC; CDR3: CASSLEGAGNIQYF
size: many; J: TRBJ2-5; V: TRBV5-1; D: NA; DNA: TGCGCCAGCAGCGAAGCGGTGGGGGCGACCCAGTACTTC; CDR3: CASSEAVGATQYF
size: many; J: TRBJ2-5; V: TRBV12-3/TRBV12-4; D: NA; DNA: TGTGCCAGCAGTGGGTCCATGGGGGAGACCCAGTACTTC; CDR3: CASSGSMGETQYF
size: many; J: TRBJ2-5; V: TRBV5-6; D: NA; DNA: TGTGCCAGCAGCTTGGATCAAGGAACGCAAGAGACCCAGTACTTC; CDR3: CASSLDQGTQETQYF
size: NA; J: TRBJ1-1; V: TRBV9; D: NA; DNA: TGTGCCAGCAGAGTAACACAGATTAACACTGAAGCTTTCTTT; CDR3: CASRVTQINTEAFF
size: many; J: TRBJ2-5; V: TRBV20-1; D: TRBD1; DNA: TGCAGTGCTCAAATGACAGGGCGAGAGACCCAGTACTTC; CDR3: CSAQMTGRETQYF
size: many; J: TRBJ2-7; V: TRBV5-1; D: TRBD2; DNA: TGCGCCAGCAGCTTGTGGAGGGCGGGGGGGAGCTCCTACGAGCAGTACTTC; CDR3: CASSLWRAGGSSYEQYF
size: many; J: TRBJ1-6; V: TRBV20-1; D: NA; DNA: TGCAGTGCTCGGGACGGAGCCCTATATCGGAATTCACCCCTCCACTTT; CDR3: CSARDGALYRNSPLHF
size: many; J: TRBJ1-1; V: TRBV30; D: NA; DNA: TGTGCCTGGAGTGTAAAGATACTGAACACTGAAGCTTTCTTT; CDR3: CAWSVKILNTEAFF
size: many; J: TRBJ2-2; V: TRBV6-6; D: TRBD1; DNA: TGTGCCAGCAGTTACCCGCGACAGGGGGCCGGGGAGCTGTTTTTT; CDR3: CASSYPRQGAGELFF
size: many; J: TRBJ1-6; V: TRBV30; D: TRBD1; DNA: TGTGCCTGGAGTTTTACAGGGGGGCAAGATTCACCCCTCCACTTT; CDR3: CAWSFTGGQDSPLHF
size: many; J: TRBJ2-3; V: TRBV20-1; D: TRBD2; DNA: TGCAGTGCTAGAGATAAGACTAGCGGGGGGACTCCCGGTACGCAGTATTTT; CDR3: CSARDKTSGGTPGTQYF